There are a few counts of the clone carrying this TCR beta chain. This specimen comes from a study of T cells in Graves' hyperthyroidism and ophthalmopathy. Deletions cut 0 bases from V and 1 base from J, with 13 bases between. Germline assignment: CDR1 LGHDT and CDR2 YNNKEL (reference sequence). This CDR3 spans 18 amino acids. From RNA transcripts, TCR beta CDR3 regions were amplified. The HTBI set primed first-round TCR CDR3 RT-PCR. MiXCR was run by TCRdb on the multiplex PCR reads, yielding one entry per CDR3 protein. This sample carries around 350,000 distinct CDR3 sequences, about 15% of them seen once, and the ten largest clones take 30% to 40%.

The specimen was blood. The TCR was taken from a woman aged 25 to 39 with Graves' hyperthyroidism that later progressed to Graves' ophthalmopathy. This rearrangement joins TRBV3-1 to TRBJ1-6; possibly TRBD1 for D (5 bases). The CDR3 DNA reads TGTGCCAGCAGCCAAGATGTGGGGCGAGGGTCCTATAATTCACCCCTCCACTTT. This sequence encodes CASSQDVGRGSYNSPLHF. Combining the CDR3 with reference TRBV3-1 and TRBJ1-6 gives the whole variable domain DTAVSQTPKYLVTQMGNDKSIKCEQNLGHDTMYWYKQDSKKFLKIMFSYNNKELIINETVPNRFSPKSPDKAHLNLHINSLELGDSAVYFCASSQDVGRGSYNSPLHFGNGTRLTVT.